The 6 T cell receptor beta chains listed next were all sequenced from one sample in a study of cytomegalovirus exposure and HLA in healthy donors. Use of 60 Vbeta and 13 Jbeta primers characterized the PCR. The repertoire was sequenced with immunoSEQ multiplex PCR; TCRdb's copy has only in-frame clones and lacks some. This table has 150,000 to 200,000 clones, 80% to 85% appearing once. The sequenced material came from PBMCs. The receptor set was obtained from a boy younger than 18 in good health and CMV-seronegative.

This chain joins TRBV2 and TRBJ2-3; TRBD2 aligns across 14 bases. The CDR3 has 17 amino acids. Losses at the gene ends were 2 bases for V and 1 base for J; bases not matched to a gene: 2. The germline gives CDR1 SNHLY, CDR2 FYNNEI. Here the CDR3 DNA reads TGTGCCAGCAGTGAAAGGGGACTAGCGGGGGGCACAGATACGCAGTATTTT. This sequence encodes CASSERGLAGGTDTQYF. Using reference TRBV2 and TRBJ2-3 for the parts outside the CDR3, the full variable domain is EPEVTQTPSHQVTQMGQEVILRCVPISNHLYFYWYRQILGQKVEFLVSFYNNEISEKSEIFDDQFSVERPDGSNFTLKIRSTKLEDSAMYFCASSERGLAGGTDTQYFGPGTRLTVL.

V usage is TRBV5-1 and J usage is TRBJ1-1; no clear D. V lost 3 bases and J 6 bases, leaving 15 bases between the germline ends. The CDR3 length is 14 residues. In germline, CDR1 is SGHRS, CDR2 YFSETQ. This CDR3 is CASSYTGRVAEAFF. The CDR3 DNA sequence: TGCGCCAGCAGCTACACCGGCCGGGTAGCTGAAGCTTTCTTT.

DNA of the CDR3: TGTGCCAGCAGCCTAGGGGTTGAAGCTTTCTTT. This translates into CASSLGVEAFF. The chain is built from TRBV6-6 and TRBJ1-1, with TRBD1 as a possible D gene (5 bases). The germline V gene encodes CDR1 MNHNY and CDR2 SVGAGI (reference sequence). The length of the CDR3 is 11 residues. Trimming cost V 6 bases and J 7 bases, with 9 bases left between them.

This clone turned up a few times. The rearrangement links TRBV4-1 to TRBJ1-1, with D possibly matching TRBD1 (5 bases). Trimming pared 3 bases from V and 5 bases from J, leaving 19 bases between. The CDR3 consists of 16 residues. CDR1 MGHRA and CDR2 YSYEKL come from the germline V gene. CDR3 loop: CASSQDLDRPRTEAFF. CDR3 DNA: TGCGCCAGCAGCCAGGATCTTGACAGACCCCGAACTGAAGCTTTCTTT.

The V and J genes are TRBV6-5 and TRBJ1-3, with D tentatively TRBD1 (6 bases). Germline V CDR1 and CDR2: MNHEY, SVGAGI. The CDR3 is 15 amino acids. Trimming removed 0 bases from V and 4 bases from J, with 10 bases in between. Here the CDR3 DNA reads TGTGCCAGCAGTTACTCTGGGGGACAAGGAAACACCATATATTTT. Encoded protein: CASSYSGGQGNTIYF.

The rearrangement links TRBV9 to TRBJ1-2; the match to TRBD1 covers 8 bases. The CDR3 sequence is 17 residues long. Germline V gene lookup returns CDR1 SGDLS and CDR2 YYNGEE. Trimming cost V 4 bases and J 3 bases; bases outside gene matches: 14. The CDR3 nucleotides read TGTGCCAGCAGCAAACGAGGACAGGGACGCCTAGACTATGGCTACACCTTC. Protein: CASSKRGQGRLDYGYTF.